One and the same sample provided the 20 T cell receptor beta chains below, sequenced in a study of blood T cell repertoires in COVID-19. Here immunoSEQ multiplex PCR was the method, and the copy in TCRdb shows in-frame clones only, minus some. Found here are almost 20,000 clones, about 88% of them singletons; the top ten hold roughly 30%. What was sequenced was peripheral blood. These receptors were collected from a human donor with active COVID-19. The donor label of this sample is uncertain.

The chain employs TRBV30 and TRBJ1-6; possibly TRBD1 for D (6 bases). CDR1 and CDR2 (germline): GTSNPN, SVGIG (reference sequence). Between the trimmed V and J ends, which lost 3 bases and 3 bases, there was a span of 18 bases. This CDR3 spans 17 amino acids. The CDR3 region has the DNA TGTGCCTGGAGGGGGCTCGCGGGGGCTAGCTATAATTCACCCCTCCACTTT. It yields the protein CAWRGLAGASYNSPLHF.

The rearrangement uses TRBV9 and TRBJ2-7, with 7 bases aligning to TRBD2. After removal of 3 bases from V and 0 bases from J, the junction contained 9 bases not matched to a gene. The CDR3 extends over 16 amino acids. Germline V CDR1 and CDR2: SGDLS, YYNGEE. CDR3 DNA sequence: TGTGCCAGCAGCGCCCTTCACGGACTAGGCTCCTACGAGCAGTACTTC. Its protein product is CASSALHGLGSYEQYF.

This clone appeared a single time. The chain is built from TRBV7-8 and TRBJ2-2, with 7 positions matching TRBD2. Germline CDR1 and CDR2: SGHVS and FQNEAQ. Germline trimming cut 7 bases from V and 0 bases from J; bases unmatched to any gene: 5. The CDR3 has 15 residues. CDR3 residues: CASTAGGSNTGELFF. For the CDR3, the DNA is TGTGCCAGCACCGCCGGGGGGTCGAACACCGGGGAGCTGTTTTTT.

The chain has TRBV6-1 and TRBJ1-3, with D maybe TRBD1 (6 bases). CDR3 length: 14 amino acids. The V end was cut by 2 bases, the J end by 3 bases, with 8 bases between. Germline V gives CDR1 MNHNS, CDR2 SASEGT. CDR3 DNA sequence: TGTGCCAGCAGTGAACACAGGGATGGAAACACCATATATTTT. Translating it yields CASSEHRDGNTIYF.

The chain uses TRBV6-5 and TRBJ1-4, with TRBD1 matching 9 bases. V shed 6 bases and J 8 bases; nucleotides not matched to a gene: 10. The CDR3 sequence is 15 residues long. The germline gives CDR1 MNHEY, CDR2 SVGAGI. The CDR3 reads CASRRPGQGLEKLFF. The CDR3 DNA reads TGTGCCAGCAGACGTCCGGGACAGGGCCTAGAAAAACTGTTTTTT.

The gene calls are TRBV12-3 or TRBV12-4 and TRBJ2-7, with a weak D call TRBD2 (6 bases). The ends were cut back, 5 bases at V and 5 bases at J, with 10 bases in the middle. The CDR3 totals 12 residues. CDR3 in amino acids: CASSATSNEQYF. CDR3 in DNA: TGTGCCAGCAGTGCAACTAGCAACGAGCAGTACTTC.

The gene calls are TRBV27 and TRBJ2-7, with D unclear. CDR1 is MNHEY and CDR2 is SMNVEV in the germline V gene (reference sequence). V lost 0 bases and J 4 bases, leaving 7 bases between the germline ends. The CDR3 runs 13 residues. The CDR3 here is CASSLSIGYEQYF. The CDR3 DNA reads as TGTGCCAGCAGTTTATCGATCGGGTACGAGCAGTACTTC.

CDR3 loop: CASSPSGGLRELFF. The CDR3 DNA sequence: TGCGCCAGCAGCCCAAGCGGGGGGCTCAGGGAGCTGTTTTTT. This chain links TRBV5-1 with TRBJ2-2; 9 bases agree with TRBD2. V shed 4 bases and J 9 bases; nucleotides not matched to a gene: 7. The CDR3 runs 14 residues. Germline CDR1 SGHRS, CDR2 YFSETQ.

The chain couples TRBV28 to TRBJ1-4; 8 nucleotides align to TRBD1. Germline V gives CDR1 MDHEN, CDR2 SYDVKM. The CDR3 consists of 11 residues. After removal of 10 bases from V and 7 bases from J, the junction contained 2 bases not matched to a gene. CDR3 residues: CAIQGGEKLFF. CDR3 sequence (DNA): TGTGCCATACAGGGGGGTGAAAAACTGTTTTTT.

CDR3 protein: CASSLPGNTGELFF. CDR3 DNA: TGTGCCAGCAGCTTGCCAGGGAACACCGGGGAGCTGTTTTTT. The genes are TRBV5-6 and TRBJ2-2; D ambiguous. Germline-derived CDR1 and CDR2 are SGHDT and YYEEEE. The V end was cut by 1 base, the J end by 1 base, with 5 bases between. This CDR3 contains 14 residues. The complete variable domain, with remaining parts taken from reference TRBV5-6 and TRBJ2-2, reads DAGVTQSPTHLIKTRGQQVTLRCSPKSGHDTVSWYQQALGQGPQFIFQYYEEEERQRGNFPDRFSGHQFPNYSSELNVNALLLGDSALYLCASSLPGNTGELFFGEGSRLTVL.

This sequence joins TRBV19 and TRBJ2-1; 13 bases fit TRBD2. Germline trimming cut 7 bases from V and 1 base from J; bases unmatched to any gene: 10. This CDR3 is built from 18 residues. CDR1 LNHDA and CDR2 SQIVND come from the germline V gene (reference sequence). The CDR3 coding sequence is TGTGCCAGTATTGGACTAGCGGGGGCCGAAATGTCCTACAATGAGCAGTTCTTC. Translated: CASIGLAGAEMSYNEQFF.

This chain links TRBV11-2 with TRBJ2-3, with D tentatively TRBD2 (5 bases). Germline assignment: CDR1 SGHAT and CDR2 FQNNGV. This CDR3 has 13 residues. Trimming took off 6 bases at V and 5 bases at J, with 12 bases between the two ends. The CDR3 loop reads CASRGVGVDTQYF. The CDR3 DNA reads TGTGCCAGCAGGGGAGTTGGGGTAGATACGCAGTATTTT. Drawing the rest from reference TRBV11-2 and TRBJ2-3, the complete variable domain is EAGVAQSPRYKIIEKRQSVAFWCNPISGHATLYWYQQILGQGPKLLIQFQNNGVVDDSQLPKDRFSAERLKGVDSTLKIQPAKLEDSAVYLCASRGVGVDTQYFGPGTRLTVL.

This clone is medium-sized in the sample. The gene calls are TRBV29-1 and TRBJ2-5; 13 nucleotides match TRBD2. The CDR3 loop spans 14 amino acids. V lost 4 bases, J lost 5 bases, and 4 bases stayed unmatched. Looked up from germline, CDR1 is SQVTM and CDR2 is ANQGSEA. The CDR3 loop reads CSVGGLAGTETQYF. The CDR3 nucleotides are TGCAGCGTTGGGGGACTAGCGGGGACGGAGACCCAGTACTTC.

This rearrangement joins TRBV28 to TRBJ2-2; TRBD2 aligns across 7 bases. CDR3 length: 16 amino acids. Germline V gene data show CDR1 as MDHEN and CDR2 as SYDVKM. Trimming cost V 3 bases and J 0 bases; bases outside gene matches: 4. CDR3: CASSFMGLTNTGELFF. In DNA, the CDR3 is TGTGCCAGCAGTTTCATGGGACTAACGAACACCGGGGAGCTGTTTTTT.

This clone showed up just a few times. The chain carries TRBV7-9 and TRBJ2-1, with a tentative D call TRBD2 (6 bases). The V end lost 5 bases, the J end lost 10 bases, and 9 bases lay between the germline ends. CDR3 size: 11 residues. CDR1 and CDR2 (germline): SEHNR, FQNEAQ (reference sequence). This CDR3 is CASSVSGEQFF. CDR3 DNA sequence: TGTGCCAGCAGCGTTAGCGGAGAGCAGTTCTTC.

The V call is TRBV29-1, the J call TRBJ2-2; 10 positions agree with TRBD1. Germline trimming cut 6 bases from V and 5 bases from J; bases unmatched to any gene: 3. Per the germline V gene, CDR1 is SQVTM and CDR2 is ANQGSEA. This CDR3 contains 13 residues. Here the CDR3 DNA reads TGCAGCGTAGACAGGGGGCGTACCGGGGAGCTGTTTTTT. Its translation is CSVDRGRTGELFF.

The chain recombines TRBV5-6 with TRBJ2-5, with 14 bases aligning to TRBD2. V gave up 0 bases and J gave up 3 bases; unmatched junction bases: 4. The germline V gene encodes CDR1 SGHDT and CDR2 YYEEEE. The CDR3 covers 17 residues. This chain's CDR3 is CASSLGGLAGAEETQYF. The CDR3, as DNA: TGTGCCAGCAGCTTGGGGGGACTAGCGGGAGCCGAAGAGACCCAGTACTTC.

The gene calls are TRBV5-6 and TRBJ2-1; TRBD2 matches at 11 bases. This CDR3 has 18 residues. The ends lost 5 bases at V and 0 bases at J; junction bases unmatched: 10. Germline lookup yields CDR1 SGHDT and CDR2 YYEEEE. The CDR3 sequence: CASRPTSGALSSYNEQFF. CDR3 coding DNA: TGTGCCAGCAGACCGACTAGCGGGGCCTTAAGCTCCTACAATGAGCAGTTCTTC.

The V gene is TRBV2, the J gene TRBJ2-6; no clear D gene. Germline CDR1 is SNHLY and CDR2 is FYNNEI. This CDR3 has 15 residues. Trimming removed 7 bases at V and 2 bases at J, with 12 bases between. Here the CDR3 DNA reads TGTGCCAGCACGCGTGAGGCTGCTGGGGCCAACGTCCTGACTTTC. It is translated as CASTREAAGANVLTF.

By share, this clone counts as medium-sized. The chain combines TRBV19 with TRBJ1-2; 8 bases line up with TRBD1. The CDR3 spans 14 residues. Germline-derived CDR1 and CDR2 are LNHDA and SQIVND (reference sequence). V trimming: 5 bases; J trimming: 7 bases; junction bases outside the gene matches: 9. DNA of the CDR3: TGTGCCAGTAGTCCGGACAGGGAGTGGGGTGGCTACACCTTC. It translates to CASSPDREWGGYTF.